This T cell receptor (beta chain) is drawn from a study of blood T cell repertoires in COVID-19. Study summary: In each case, the material was cDNA or gDNA derived from T cells, B-cell-depleted T cells, or PBMCs.

The method was immunoSEQ multiplex PCR; TCRdb's version includes in-frame clones alone and lacks a portion of them. Of approximately 220,000 clones in the sample, approximately 88% were seen once. Material: peripheral blood. The receptor's source is a man in his forties or fifties with acute or convalescent COVID-19.

The CDR3 protein is CASSRGTYYNEQFF. DNA of the CDR3: TGTGCCAGCAGTAGAGGGACTTACTACAATGAGCAGTTCTTC. The V call is TRBV3-1 (or the pseudogene TRBV3-2), the J call TRBJ2-1; perhaps TRBD2 as D (6 bases). The V gene's germline CDR1 is LGHDT and CDR2 YNNKEL (reference sequence). The CDR3 covers 14 residues. The germline V and J ends were trimmed by 6 bases and 3 bases, with 12 bases remaining between them.